A selection of T cell receptor beta chains follows, all from one sample in a study of T-cell reconstitution after alpha-beta-depleted transplantation in children. MiXCR was run by TCRdb on the PCR reads, yielding one entry per CDR3 protein. The sample includes 150,000 to 200,000 distinct CDR3 sequences, 11% of them seen just once. The sequenced sample was PBMCs, obtained before TCRalphabeta/CD19-depleted stem cell transplant. Receptors originate from a boy between 2 and 15 years old with acute myeloid leukemia, due to receive a stem cell transplant. CDR3s include the opening cysteine and the closing phenylalanine or tryptophan. The order of the fields is V gene, clone size, D gene, J gene, CDR3 DNA, CDR3 protein. The D gene is left open where the match is weak. Clone size is given as once, few, many, or a class for an expanded clone.

TRBV5-1	many	.	TRBJ2-2	TGCGCCAGCAGCTTGGTGTCCATTAAGACCGGGGAGCTGTTTTTT	CASSLVSIKTGELFF
TRBV4-1	many	.	TRBJ2-7	TGCGCCAGCAGCCAAGACCCGGGTTGGGGAGCCACCTACGAGCAGTACTTC	CASSQDPGWGATYEQYF
TRBV6-1	many	.	TRBJ1-5	TGTGCCAGCAGTGGACGGGGGTGGAATCAGCCCCAGCATTTT	CASSGRGWNQPQHF
TRBV4-1	many	TRBD1	TRBJ2-5	TGCGCCAGCAGCCTAGACAGGGGCCAAGAGACCCAGTACTTC	CASSLDRGQETQYF
TRBV20-1	many	.	TRBJ1-5	TGCAGTGCTAGGATCGCAGGGGAGGCGAGCAATCAGCCCCAGCATTTT	CSARIAGEASNQPQHF
TRBV28	many	TRBD2	TRBJ2-3	TGTGCCAGCAGTCCTCGCCAGCGGGAGAGCACAGATACGCAGTATTTT	CASSPRQRESTDTQYF
TRBV4-1	many	TRBD1	TRBJ2-2	TGCGCCAGCAGCCCAGGGGGCGCGTACACCGGGGAGCTGTTTTTT	CASSPGGAYTGELFF
TRBV10-3	many	.	TRBJ1-2	TGTGCCATCAGTGAGCTCAGGGAGGGCTATGGCTACACCTTC	CAISELREGYGYTF
TRBV24-1	many	TRBD2	TRBJ2-3	TGTGCCACCAGTGATTCGGGAACGAGCGGGGGTTTGACAGATACGCAGTATTTT	CATSDSGTSGGLTDTQYF
TRBV5-4	few	TRBD1	TRBJ2-7	TGTGCCAGCACCCGCTCAATTGGGACAGACGCTACGGAGCAGTACTTC	CASTRSIGTDATEQYF
TRBV29-1	many	.	TRBJ1-2	TGCAGCGGTGCAACCTCCACCGGGACATCCTATGGCTACACCTTC	CSGATSTGTSYGYTF
TRBV7-3	few	TRBD1	TRBJ1-2	TGTGCCAGCAGCTTACCCTGGGACAGGGGGTACGGCTACACCTTC	CASSLPWDRGYGYTF
TRBV29-1	many	.	TRBJ1-2	TGCAGCGTTGCGCATGCAGCTACTGGTGGCTACACCTTC	CSVAHAATGGYTF
TRBV5-1	many	TRBD2	TRBJ2-7	TGCGCCAGCAGCTTGGTTCTAGCGGGAGACGAGCAGTACTTC	CASSLVLAGDEQYF
TRBV5-1	many	.	TRBJ2-1	TGCGCCAGCAGCTTGGTGCGCCATGAGCAGTTCTTC	CASSLVRHEQFF
TRBV7-2	many	.	TRBJ1-1	TGTGCCAGCGGTTACCCCTCCGTTGCTTTCTTT	CASGYPSVAFF